The 7 T cell receptor beta chains below all came from one sample that was sequenced in a study of blood T cell repertoires in COVID-19 (dated by TCRdb to the early 2020s). Receptor libraries were prepared by the immunoSEQ multiplex PCR assay. Not all clones reach the TCRdb copy of this immuneACCESS table, which keeps in-frame sequences only. Checked studies attribute under half of the gap to unresolved V genes and leave the rest unexplained. The sample profile shows 40,000 or so clones; roughly 85% of them were found once. The top ten constitute 9.9% of the sample. The sequenced sample was peripheral blood. The receptors come from a human donor in a cohort sampled during active COVID-19.

In its sample, this clone was seen once. The chain is built from TRBV5-4 and TRBJ1-4; 9 bases line up with TRBD1. Germline-derived CDR1 and CDR2 are SGHNT and YYREEE (reference sequence). This CDR3 spans 18 amino acids. V lost 3 bases and J lost 0; bases outside the gene matches: 9. CDR3 residues: CASSWPRDRDATNEKLFF. Written as DNA, the CDR3 is TGTGCCAGCAGCTGGCCCCGGGACAGGGATGCAACTAATGAAAAACTGTTTTTT.

This sequence joins TRBV15 and TRBJ1-2; 9 bases agree with TRBD1. The J segment lost 4 bases and the V segment lost 5 bases, leaving 5 bases of the junction unmatched. Germline V gene lookup returns CDR1 LNHNV and CDR2 YYDKDF (reference sequence). This CDR3 contains 14 residues. In DNA form, the CDR3 reads TGTGCCACCAGCCAAGAGACAGGGGGCTATGGCTACACCTTC. This translates into CATSQETGGYGYTF.

The V call is TRBV19, the J call TRBJ2-1; 7 bases are a match to TRBD1. V shed 7 bases, J shed 8 bases, and the junction held 17 bases outside the gene matches. Germline CDR1 is LNHDA and CDR2 is SQIVND (reference sequence). The length of the CDR3 is 16 residues. This CDR3 is CASIKKGDSLGYEQFF. CDR3 DNA sequence: TGTGCCAGTATTAAAAAGGGGGACAGCCTCGGGTATGAGCAGTTCTTC.

V and J are TRBV5-4 and TRBJ1-2, with 8 bases that match TRBD1. This CDR3 contains 15 residues. The V segment lost 2 bases and the J segment 4 bases; nucleotides outside the gene matches: 7. Germline loops: CDR1 SGHNT, CDR2 YYREEE (reference sequence). This chain's CDR3 is CASSFQTGVSYGYTF. CDR3 sequence (DNA): TGTGCCAGCAGCTTTCAGACAGGGGTGAGCTATGGCTACACCTTC.

The chain links TRBV6-5 to TRBJ2-7; TRBD1 matches 9 bases. The CDR3 runs to 14 residues. V shed 6 bases, J shed 5 bases, and the junction held 8 bases outside the gene matches. Germline values: CDR1 MNHEY, CDR2 SVGAGI. The CDR3 sequence: CASSLGTGQNEQYF. CDR3 in DNA: TGTGCCAGCAGCCTAGGGACAGGGCAAAACGAGCAGTACTTC.

The genes are TRBV12-3 or TRBV12-4 and TRBJ2-7, with D perhaps matching TRBD1 (6 bases). The V end was cut by 6 bases, the J end by 4 bases, with 10 bases between. The CDR3 contains 12 residues. DNA for the CDR3: TGTGCCAGCAGGGACAGCGCTTACGAGCAGTACTTC. Protein sequence: CASRDSAYEQYF.

The V and J genes are TRBV6-2 or TRBV6-3 and TRBJ2-1; TRBD2 agrees at 8 bases. The J segment lost 2 bases and the V segment lost 0 bases, leaving 12 bases of the junction unmatched. Per germline, CDR1 MNHEY and CDR2 SVGEGT. The CDR3 is made up of 19 amino acids. For the CDR3, the DNA is TGTGCCAGCAGTTACTCCCTTAGGAATAGCGGGACTACCTACAATGAGCAGTTCTTC. Protein product: CASSYSLRNSGTTYNEQFF.